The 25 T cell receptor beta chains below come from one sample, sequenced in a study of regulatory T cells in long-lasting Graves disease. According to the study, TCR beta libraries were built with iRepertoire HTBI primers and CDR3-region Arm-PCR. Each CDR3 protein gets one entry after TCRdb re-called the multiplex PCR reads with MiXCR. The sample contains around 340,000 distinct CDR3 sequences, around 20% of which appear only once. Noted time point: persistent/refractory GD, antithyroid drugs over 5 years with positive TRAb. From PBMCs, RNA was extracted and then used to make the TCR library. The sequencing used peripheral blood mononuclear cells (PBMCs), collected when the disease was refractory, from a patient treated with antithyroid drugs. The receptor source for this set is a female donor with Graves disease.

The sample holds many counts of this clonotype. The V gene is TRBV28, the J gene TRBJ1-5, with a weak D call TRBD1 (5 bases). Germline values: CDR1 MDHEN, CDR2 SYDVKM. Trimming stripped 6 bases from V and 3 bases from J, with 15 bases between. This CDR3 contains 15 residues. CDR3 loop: CASRLSQGPNQPQHF. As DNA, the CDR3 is TGTGCCAGCAGGCTTTCTCAGGGCCCCAATCAGCCCCAGCATTTT.

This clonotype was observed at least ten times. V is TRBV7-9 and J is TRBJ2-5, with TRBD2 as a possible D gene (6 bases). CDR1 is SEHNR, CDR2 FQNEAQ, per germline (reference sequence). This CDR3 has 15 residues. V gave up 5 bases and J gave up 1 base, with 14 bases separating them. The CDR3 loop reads CASSLPLAFQETQYF. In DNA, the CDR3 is TGTGCCAGCAGCCTCCCACTAGCCTTCCAAGAGACCCAGTACTTC.

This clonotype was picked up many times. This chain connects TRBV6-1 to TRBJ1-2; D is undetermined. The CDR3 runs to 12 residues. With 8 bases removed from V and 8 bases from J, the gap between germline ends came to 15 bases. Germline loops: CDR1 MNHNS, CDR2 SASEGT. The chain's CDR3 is CASHPGVEGYTF. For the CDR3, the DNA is TGTGCCAGCCACCCAGGCGTTGAGGGCTACACCTTC.

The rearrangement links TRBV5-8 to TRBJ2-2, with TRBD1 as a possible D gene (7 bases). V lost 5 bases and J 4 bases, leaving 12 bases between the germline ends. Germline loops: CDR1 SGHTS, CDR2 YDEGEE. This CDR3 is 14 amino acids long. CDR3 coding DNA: TGTGCCAGCAGACAGGGGAGGAGCACCGGGGAGCTGTTTTTT. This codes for CASRQGRSTGELFF.

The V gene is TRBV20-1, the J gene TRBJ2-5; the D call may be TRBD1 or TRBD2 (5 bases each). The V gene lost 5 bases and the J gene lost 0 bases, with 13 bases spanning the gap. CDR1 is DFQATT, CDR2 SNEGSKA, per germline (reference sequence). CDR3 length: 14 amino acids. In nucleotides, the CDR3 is TGCAGTGCTCGTCAATCGGGGCACCAAGAGACCCAGTACTTC. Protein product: CSARQSGHQETQYF.

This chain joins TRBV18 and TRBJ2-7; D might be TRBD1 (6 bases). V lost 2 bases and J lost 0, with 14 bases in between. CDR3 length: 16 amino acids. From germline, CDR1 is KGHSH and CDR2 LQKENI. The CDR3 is CASSPSRTVSSYEQYF. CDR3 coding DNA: TGTGCCAGCTCACCATCCAGGACAGTGAGCTCCTACGAGCAGTACTTC.

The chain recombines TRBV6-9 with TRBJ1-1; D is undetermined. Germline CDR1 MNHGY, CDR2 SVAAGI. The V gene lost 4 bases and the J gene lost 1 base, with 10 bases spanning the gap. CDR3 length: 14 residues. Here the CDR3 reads CASSSITRNTEAFF. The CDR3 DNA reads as TGTGCCAGCAGTTCCATCACACGGAACACTGAAGCTTTCTTT.

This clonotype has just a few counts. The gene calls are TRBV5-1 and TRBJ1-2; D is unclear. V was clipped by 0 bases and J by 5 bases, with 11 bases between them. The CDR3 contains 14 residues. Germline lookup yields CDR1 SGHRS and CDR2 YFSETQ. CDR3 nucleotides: TGCGCCAGCAGCTTGGGCCGGCTAGGTTATGGCTACACCTTC. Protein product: CASSLGRLGYGYTF.

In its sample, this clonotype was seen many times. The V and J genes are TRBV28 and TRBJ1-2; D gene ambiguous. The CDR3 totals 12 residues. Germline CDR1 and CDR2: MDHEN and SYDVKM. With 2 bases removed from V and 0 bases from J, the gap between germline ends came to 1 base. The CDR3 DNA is TGTGCCAGCAGTTTAGCTAACTATGGCTACACCTTC. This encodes CASSLANYGYTF.

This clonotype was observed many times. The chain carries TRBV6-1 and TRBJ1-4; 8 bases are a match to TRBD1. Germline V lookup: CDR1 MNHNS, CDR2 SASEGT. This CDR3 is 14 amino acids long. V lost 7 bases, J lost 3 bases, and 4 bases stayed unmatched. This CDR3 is CASNDRGPNEKLFF. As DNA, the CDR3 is TGTGCCAGCAACGACAGGGGACCTAATGAAAAACTGTTTTTT.

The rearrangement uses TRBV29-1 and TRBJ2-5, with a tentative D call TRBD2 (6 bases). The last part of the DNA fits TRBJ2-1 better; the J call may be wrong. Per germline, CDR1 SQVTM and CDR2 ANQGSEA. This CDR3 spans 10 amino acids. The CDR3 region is CSGGGIEQFF. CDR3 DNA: TGCAGCGGTGGAGGGATTGAGCAGTTCTTC.

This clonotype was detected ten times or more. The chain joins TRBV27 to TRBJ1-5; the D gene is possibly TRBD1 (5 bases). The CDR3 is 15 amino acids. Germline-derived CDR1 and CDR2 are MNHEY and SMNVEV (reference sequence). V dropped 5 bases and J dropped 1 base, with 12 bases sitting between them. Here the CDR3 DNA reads TGTGCCAGCAGTCCCAGGGTCTTGAGCAATCAGCCCCAGCATTTT. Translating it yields CASSPRVLSNQPQHF.

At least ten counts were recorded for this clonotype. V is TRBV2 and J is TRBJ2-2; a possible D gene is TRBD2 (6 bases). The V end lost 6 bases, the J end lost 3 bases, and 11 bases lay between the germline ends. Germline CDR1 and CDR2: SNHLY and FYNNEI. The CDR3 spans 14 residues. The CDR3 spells CASRGRDYTGELFF. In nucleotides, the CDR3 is TGTGCCAGCAGAGGCCGGGACTACACCGGGGAGCTGTTTTTT.

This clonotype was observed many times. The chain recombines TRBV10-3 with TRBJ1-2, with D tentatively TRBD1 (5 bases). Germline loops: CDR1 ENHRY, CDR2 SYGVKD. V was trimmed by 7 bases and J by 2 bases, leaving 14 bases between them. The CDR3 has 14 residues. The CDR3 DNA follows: TGTGCCATCACTGGTAGGGACGGAAACTATGGCTACACCTTC. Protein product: CAITGRDGNYGYTF.

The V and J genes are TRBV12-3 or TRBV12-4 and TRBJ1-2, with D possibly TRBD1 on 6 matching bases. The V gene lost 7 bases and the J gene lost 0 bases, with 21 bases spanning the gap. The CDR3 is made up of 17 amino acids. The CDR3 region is CASKPSGGGGANYGYTF. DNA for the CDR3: TGTGCCAGCAAACCTTCTGGGGGCGGGGGCGCTAACTATGGCTACACCTTC.

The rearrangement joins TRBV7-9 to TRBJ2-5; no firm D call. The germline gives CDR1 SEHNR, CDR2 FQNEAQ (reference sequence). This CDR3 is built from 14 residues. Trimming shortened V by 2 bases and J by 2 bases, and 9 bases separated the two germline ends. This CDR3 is CASSLKGSQETQYF. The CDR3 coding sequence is TGTGCCAGCAGCTTAAAGGGATCACAAGAGACCCAGTACTTC.

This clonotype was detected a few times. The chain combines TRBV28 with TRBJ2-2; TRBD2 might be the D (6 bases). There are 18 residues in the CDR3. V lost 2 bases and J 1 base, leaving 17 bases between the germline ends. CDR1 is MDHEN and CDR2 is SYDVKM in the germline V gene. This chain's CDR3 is CASSLRTGGVGNTGELFF. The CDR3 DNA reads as TGTGCCAGCAGTTTACGGACTGGCGGGGTGGGGAACACCGGGGAGCTGTTTTTT.

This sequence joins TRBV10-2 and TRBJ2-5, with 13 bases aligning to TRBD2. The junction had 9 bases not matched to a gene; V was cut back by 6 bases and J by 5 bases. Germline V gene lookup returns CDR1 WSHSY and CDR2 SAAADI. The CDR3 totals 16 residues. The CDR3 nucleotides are TGCGCCAGCAGCCCAGGACTAGCGGGAGTACATGAGACCCAGTACTTC. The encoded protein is CASSPGLAGVHETQYF.

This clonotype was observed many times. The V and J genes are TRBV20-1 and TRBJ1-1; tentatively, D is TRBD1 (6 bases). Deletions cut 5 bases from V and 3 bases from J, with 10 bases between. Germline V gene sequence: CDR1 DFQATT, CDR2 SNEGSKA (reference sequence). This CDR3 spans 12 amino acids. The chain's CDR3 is CSAQQGYTEAFF. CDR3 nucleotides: TGCAGTGCTCAACAGGGTTACACTGAAGCTTTCTTT.

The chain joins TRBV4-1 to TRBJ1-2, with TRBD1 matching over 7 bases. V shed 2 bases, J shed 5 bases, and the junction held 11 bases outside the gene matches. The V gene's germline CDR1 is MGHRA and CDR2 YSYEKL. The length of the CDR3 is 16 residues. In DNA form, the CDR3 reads TGCGCCAGCAGCCAACCTACAGGGGCCCCTAGATATGGCTACACCTTC. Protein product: CASSQPTGAPRYGYTF.

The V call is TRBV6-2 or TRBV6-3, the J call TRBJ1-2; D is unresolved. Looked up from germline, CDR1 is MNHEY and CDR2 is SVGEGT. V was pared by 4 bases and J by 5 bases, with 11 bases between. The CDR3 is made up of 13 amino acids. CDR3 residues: CASSSRFQYGYTF. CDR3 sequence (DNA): TGTGCCAGCAGTTCCAGGTTTCAATATGGCTACACCTTC.

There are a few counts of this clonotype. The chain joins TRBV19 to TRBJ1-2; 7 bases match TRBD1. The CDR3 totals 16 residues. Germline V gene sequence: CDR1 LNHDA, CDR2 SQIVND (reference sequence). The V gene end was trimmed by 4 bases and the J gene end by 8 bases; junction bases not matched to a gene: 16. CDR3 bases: TGTGCCAGTAGTAGAGACCCTTCCGACAGGGCAGGCGGCTACACCTTC. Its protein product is CASSRDPSDRAGGYTF.

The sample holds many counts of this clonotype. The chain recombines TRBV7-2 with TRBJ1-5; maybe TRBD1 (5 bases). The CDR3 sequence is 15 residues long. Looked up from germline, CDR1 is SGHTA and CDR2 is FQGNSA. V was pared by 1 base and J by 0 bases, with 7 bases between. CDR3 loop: CASSLVGVSNQPQHF. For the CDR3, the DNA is TGTGCCAGCAGCTTAGTGGGGGTTAGCAATCAGCCCCAGCATTTT. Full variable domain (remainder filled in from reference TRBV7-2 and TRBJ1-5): GAGVSQSPSNKVTEKGKDVELRCDPISGHTALYWYRQSLGQGLEFLIYFQGNSAPDKSGLPSDRFSAERTGGSVSTLTIQRTQQEDSAVYLCASSLVGVSNQPQHFGDGTRLSIL.

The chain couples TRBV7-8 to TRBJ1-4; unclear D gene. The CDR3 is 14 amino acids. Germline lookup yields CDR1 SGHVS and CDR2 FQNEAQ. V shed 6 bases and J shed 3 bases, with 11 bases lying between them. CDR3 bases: TGTGCCAGCAGTTTCTGGGTATCTAATGAAAAACTGTTTTTT. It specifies CASSFWVSNEKLFF.

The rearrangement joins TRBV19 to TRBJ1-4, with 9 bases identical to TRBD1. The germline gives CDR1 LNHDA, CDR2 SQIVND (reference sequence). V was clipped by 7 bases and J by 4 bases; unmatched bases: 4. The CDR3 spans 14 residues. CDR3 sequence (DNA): TGTGCCAGTAAACGGGACAGGGTTAATGAAAAACTGTTTTTT. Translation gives CASKRDRVNEKLFF.